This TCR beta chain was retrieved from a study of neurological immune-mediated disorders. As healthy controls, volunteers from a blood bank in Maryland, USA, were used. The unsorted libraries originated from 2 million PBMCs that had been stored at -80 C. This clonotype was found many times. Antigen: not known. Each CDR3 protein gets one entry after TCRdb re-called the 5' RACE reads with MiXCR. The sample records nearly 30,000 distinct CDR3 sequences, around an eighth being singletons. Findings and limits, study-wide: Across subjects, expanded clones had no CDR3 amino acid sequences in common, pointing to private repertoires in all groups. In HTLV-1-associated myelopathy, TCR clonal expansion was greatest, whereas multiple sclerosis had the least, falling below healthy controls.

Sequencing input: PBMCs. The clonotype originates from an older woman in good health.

The CDR3 DNA reads TGTGCCACCAGTGAGGGGACTTACGGCTACACCTTC. Translated, it gives CATSEGTYGYTF. The V call is TRBV24-1, the J call TRBJ1-2; possible D gene TRBD1, 5 bases. The CDR3 covers 12 residues. With 4 bases removed from V and 8 bases from J, the gap between germline ends came to 10 bases. Germline-derived CDR1 and CDR2 are KGHDR and SFDVKD.